This record looks at one T cell receptor beta chain sequence and its context. The sample comes from a study of T cells in Graves' hyperthyroidism and ophthalmopathy. Germline lookup yields CDR1 SEHNR and CDR2 FQNEAQ (reference sequence). Trimming removed 7 bases at V and 0 bases at J, with 13 bases between. This CDR3 comprises 15 residues. Amplification targeted TCR beta CDR3 regions from RNA transcripts. The study used the HTBI primer set for a first-round RT-PCR of the TCR CDR3. TCRdb reprocessed the multiplex PCR reads via MiXCR and lists one record per CDR3 protein. The repertoire includes fewer than 600,000 distinct CDR3 sequences, around 15% of them detected once, and 11% to 15% sits in the top ten. Hyperthyroidism patients were newly diagnosed, had disease duration under 2 months, and were aged 18 to 65 years.

The receptor comes from a woman in her thirties or forties with Graves' hyperthyroidism. The V and J genes are TRBV7-9 and TRBJ1-3; D ambiguous. The sequenced sample was blood. The CDR3, as DNA: TGTGCCAGCACCTATGGCTCGGGCTCTGGAAACACCATATATTTT. Its translation is CASTYGSGSGNTIYF.